Listed here are 2 T cell receptor beta chains from one sample, sequenced in a study of cytomegalovirus exposure and HLA in healthy donors. Primers: 60 Vbeta forward and 13 Jbeta reverse. Using immunoSEQ multiplex PCR, the repertoire was profiled, and TCRdb retains in-frame clones only, with some absent. Of about 160,000 clones in the sample, 60% to 80% are singletons; the top ten hold 2.2%. Sequencing was done on a sample of PBMCs. Receptors were obtained from a man aged 45-60 years in good health and CMV-seropositive.

The chain couples TRBV19 to TRBJ2-7; TRBD1 is a possible D gene (5 bases). V lost 3 bases and J lost 5, with 17 bases in between. This CDR3 region has 15 residues. Germline CDR1 and CDR2: LNHDA and SQIVND (reference sequence). The CDR3 nucleotides are TGTGCCAGTAGTATTTCAGGGCGTCCGTTCCACGAGCAGTACTTC. Translating gives CASSISGRPFHEQYF.

The chain couples TRBV14 to TRBJ2-5; 9 positions agree with TRBD1. The V gene end was trimmed by 4 bases and the J gene end by 5 bases; junction bases not matched to a gene: 8. Germline CDR1 SGHDN, CDR2 FVKESK. This CDR3 is 15 amino acids long. CDR3 bases: TGTGCCAGCAGCCCCCGGGACAGGGTTAACGAGACCCAGTACTTC. Translating gives CASSPRDRVNETQYF.